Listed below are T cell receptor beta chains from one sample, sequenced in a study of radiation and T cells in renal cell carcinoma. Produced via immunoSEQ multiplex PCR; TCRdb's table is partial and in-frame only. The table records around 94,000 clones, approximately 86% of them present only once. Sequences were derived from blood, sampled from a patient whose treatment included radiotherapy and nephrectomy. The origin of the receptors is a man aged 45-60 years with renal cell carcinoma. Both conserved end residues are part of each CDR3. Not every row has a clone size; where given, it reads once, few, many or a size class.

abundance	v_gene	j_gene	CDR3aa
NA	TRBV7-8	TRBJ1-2	CASSAFPGTVLYGYTF
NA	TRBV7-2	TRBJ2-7	CASSMNPDGTYEQYF
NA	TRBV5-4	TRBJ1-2	CASSFGGGRSGYTF
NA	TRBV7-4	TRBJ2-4	CASSSKNRDRVLGTKNIQYF
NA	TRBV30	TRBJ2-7	CAWSVKAGSYEQYF
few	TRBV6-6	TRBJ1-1	CAVGAEAFF
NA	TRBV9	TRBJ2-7	CASSPRGGDEQYF
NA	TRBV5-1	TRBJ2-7	CASSLSPPAYEQYF
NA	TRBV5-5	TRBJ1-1	CASSFLGLGNEAFF
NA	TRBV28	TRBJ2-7	CASRGSGTNYEQYF
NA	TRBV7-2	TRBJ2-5	CASSLNQGEETQYF
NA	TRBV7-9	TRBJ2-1	CASSLTGGPWDEQFF
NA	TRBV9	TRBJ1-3	CASSTWDRVAGNTIYF
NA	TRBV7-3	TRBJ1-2	CASSSGTGDGYTF
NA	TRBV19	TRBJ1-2	CASRTGQGDGYTF
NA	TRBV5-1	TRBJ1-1	CASSFDAGTEAFF
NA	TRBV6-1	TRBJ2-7	CASLGDRDEQYF
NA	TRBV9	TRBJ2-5	CASSPGYQETQYF
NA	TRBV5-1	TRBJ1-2	CASSLGTGEVSAF
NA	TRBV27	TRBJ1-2	CASSFLDSRGGYTF
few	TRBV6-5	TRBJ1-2	CASSTQGNGYTF
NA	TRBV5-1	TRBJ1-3	CASSLAVSGDTIYF